The T cell receptor beta chain under discussion was sequenced for a study of blood T cell repertoires in COVID-19. Study overall: Acute and convalescent COVID-19 specimens originated in the United States, Italy and Spain. Sample material is recorded as cDNA or gDNA derived from T cells, B-cell-depleted T cells, or PBMCs.

CDR1 and CDR2 from the germline V gene are MGHRA and YSYEKL. CDR3 length: 14 amino acids. Trimming shortened V by 4 bases and J by 5 bases, and 12 bases separated the two germline ends. In the original processing: Estimates of nucleated cell counts were drawn from the amplification of reference gene primers. Measured with immunoSEQ multiplex PCR; TCRdb has only the in-frame clones, and not every one. D and trimming were read from the DNA, whereas the V and J calls and clone size are those reported in that table. The repertoire consists of under 100,000 clones, with around 90% occurring once and the leading ten covering 3% to 3.5%.

The TCR originated in a woman in her seventies with acute or convalescent COVID-19. This sequence joins TRBV4-1 and TRBJ1-5, with TRBD1 as a possible D gene (5 bases). The sequenced sample was peripheral blood. The chain's CDR3 is CASSPQGGYQPQHF. The CDR3 region has the DNA TGCGCCAGCAGCCCGCAGGGAGGATATCAGCCCCAGCATTTT.